The present T cell receptor beta chain was sequenced within a study of blood T cell repertoires in COVID-19. Study context: PBMCs, B-cell-depleted T cells, or T cells provided the cDNA or gDNA that made up the material.

The method was immunoSEQ multiplex PCR; TCRdb's version includes in-frame clones alone and lacks a portion of them. In the table there are 40,000 to 45,000 clones, roughly 89% of which are singletons. Germline-derived CDR1 and CDR2 are LNHNV and YYDKDF (reference sequence). V was clipped by 0 bases and J by 3 bases, with 9 bases between them. The CDR3 runs to 14 residues. Sequenced: peripheral blood. The V and J genes are TRBV15 and TRBJ2-7, with D possibly matching TRBD1 (6 bases). This TCR came from a man over 45 with active COVID-19. The CDR3 region has the DNA TGTGCCACCAGCAGAGATGGGGGCTTCTACGAGCAGTACTTC. The encoded protein is CATSRDGGFYEQYF.